Included here is one TCR beta chain sequence, with context. What it recognizes is unknown. 60 Vbeta and 13 Jbeta primers were used in PCR. Some clones are missing from TCRdb's copy, which holds only in-frame ones; the method was immunoSEQ multiplex PCR. The data contain some 100,000 clones, over 60% of them singletons. Trimming at V came to 3 bases and at J to 3 bases, leaving 7 bases not matched to a gene. The CDR3 sequence is 16 residues long. The germline CDR1 and CDR2 sequences are LNHDA and SQIVND (reference sequence). The record originates from a study of cytomegalovirus exposure and HLA in healthy donors. Study-level results: Based on reports, TCR beta sequences accurately predicted HLA-A and HLA-B alleles for most subjects. An ancestry cluster, one associated with Asian ancestry, reportedly showed fewer N-insertions than the roughly 610-donor mean in a later analysis. Both high specificity and high sensitivity reportedly marked the classifier's diagnosis of cytomegalovirus status.

Donors were nominally healthy when sampled, though unrecorded immune exposures were likely. The sequenced sample consisted of PBMCs. The receptor was isolated from a female donor in good health and CMV-seropositive. V gene TRBV19 combines with J gene TRBJ1-4, with TRBD1 matching over 7 bases. The CDR3 nucleotides are TGTGCCAGTAGTATCCTCTTACAGGGGTCTAATGAAAAACTGTTTTTT. This codes for CASSILLQGSNEKLFF.